The subject of this entry is one T cell receptor beta chain. It has no known antigen specificity. Base qualities are not recorded, but no much larger clone differs from it by a single base. From each donor, a single peripheral blood sample of 100 to 150 mL on average was drawn into heparinised tubes. Naive, central memory, regulatory and stem cell-like memory CD4+ T cells were sorted on a BD FACSAria II using a panel including CD45RO, CCR7, CD25, CD127, CD95 and CD27. Every sorted population had a purity above 98%. Right away, PBMCs were isolated by Lymphoprep density gradient centrifugation and were stained directly, with no culture step. To minimize batch effects, samples were stained and sorted in pairs, one healthy donor with one patient per experiment. The sample originates from a study of beta chain features in type 1 diabetes (dated 2018 in TCRdb). For the study in its entirety: Patients and healthy donors did not differ in mean age, gender distribution, total cell number or subset yield. Regulatory and stem cell-like memory subsets were isolated from only 8 patients and roughly 8 healthy donors, whereas naive and central memory subsets came from all 30 or so donors. A total of 85 million to 140 million sorted cells were examined across all samples, and a strong correlation was observed between cell number per subset and RNA yield. In the study, TCRB repertoires of sorted circulating CD4+ T cell subsets from recently diagnosed type 1 diabetes patients were compared with those of matched healthy donors.

Overall study outcomes, separate from this receptor: Only small numbers of individuals were included in the HLA sub-analyses, which left unresolved whether HLA type had any influence on TCRB rearrangement. Naive, central memory and regulatory TCRB repertoires appeared to be more alike among patients than among healthy donors. Patients with type 1 diabetes made fewer insertions and deleted more nucleotides at VDJ recombination sites, implying thymic rearrangement abnormalities. PCR may preferentially amplify shorter templates, but because patient and control samples were amplified and corrected together, any resulting skew would affect both groups equally. A moderate but significant shortening of TCRB CDR3 length was observed in type 1 diabetes patients in all four CD4+ subsets. Because cDNA was sequenced instead of genomic DNA, highly expressing activated cells could be over-represented, though the groups showed no difference in activation or CD3 levels.

The V end gives up 4 bases and the J end 1 base, leaving 3 bases in the junction not matched to a gene. CDR1 GTSNPN and CDR2 SVGIG were looked up in the germline V gene (reference sequence). CDR3 length: 14 amino acids, cysteine to phenylalanine. The kept DNA is CDR3 alone, 42 bases in frame from the first base. The High Capacity cDNA Reverse Transcription Kit was used to reverse transcribe all of the isolated RNA, meaning that expressed TCRB transcripts were what got sequenced. Deep immunoSEQ sequencing was performed on naive, central memory and regulatory T cell samples, with an average of roughly 3.3 million total reads per sample. Sorted cells were lysed in RLT buffer, and RNA was extracted using DNase-treated RNeasy Micro or Mini kits according to cell number. Each cell subset was processed separately to prevent cross-contamination, with patient and healthy donor samples processed together. TCRB sequences were amplified from cDNA with the immunoSEQ multiplex PCR, producing 87-bp fragments spanning the CDR3 region. Sequencing of the amplicons was done on the Illumina HiSeq platform. Under the source paper's analysis protocol: PCR bias was corrected computationally using synthetic template baselines, and reads within Hamming distance 2 were collapsed, with unmergeable singletons discarded. Reads were aligned against IMGT so that V, D and J genes, CDR3 length and insertions or deletions at six rearrangement sites could be assigned. Within each subset, clonotype counts were normalized to sorted cell number, after which true diversity and Gini coefficients were computed with the tcR R package. Repertoire sharing was quantified using the overlap coefficient calculated on TCRB nucleotide sequences. Out-of-frame TCRB sequences from naive cells were analyzed as a proxy for the pre-selection repertoire. Drawn from immuneACCESS, this table holds only the in-frame rearrangements with V and J called that TCRdb kept. Clones are partly lost; checked studies trace under half to an unresolved V gene and leave the rest unexplained. For V, J and clone size, that table is used; D and trimming come from the DNA. The sample records 200,000 to 250,000 clones, 9.6% of which are singletons. The ten largest clones add up to around 0.037% of the sample.

The receptor was derived from a young woman in good health. The rearranged segments are TRBV30 and TRBJ2-5; 10 of the junction bases match TRBD2. Sequenced material: naive CD4+ T cells from blood. The cell subset or site label here, explained by the study, means: true naive CD4+ T cells. The nucleotide sequence reads as follows: TGTGCCTGGACTAGCGGGGGCCCCCAAGAGACCCAGTACTTC. The resulting protein is CAWTSGGPQETQYF.